Below, 24 T cell receptor beta chains from the same sample are listed, as sequenced in a study of blood T cell repertoires in COVID-19. Sequencing used immunoSEQ multiplex PCR; TCRdb keeps in-frame clones, though not all of them. The table lists over 150,000 clones, 89% of them singletons. The specimen was peripheral blood. The origin of the receptors is a young man who had recovered from COVID-19.

The V and J genes are TRBV7-2 and TRBJ2-7; 8 nucleotides line up with TRBD2. V was pared by 4 bases and J by 5 bases, with 7 bases of the junction left unmatched. CDR1 and CDR2 (germline): SGHTA, FQGNSA. The length of the CDR3 is 14 residues. The CDR3 DNA reads TGTGCCAGCAGCTCGGGACTAGTCGGAAACGAGCAGTACTTC. This encodes CASSSGLVGNEQYF.

This clone was counted ten times or more. V gene TRBV2 combines with J gene TRBJ2-3; 7 positions match TRBD2. The length of the CDR3 is 15 residues. The J segment lost 5 bases and the V segment lost 3 bases, leaving 8 bases of the junction unmatched. Germline values: CDR1 SNHLY, CDR2 FYNNEI. The CDR3 is CASSDGREEVDTQYF. The CDR3, as DNA: TGTGCCAGCAGTGATGGTCGGGAGGAGGTAGATACGCAGTATTTT.

The chain recombines TRBV6-5 with TRBJ1-1; D not certain. The CDR3 is 13 residues long. V dropped 6 bases and J dropped 13 bases, with 21 bases sitting between them. The V gene's germline CDR1 is MNHEY and CDR2 SVGAGI. The CDR3 nucleotides are TGTGCCAGCAGCGAGTTGCTTGGACTGAAGCTTTTCTTT. It encodes CASSELLGLKLFF.

V is TRBV25-1 and J is TRBJ2-1; 8 positions agree with TRBD2. Trimming removed 7 bases from V and 5 bases from J; junction bases left unmatched: 7. Germline CDR1 is MGHDK and CDR2 is SYGVNS. The CDR3 runs 14 residues. The CDR3 DNA follows: TGTGCCAGCATCTCCACTAGCGGAGACAATGAGCAGTTCTTC. Amino acid sequence: CASISTSGDNEQFF. Combining the CDR3 with reference TRBV25-1 and TRBJ2-1 gives the whole variable domain EADIYQTPRYLVIGTGKKITLECSQTMGHDKMYWYQQDPGMELHLIHYSYGVNSTEKGDLSSESTVSRIRTEHFPLTLESARPSHTSQYLCASISTSGDNEQFFGPGTRLTVL.

The V call is TRBV6-5, the J call TRBJ2-7; 7 nucleotides match TRBD1. This CDR3 is 15 amino acids long. Germline CDR1 reads MNHEY; CDR2 reads SVGAGI. The trim removed 6 bases at V and 3 bases at J, leaving 11 bases unmatched. The CDR3 here is CASRQGLGGNYEQYF. CDR3 DNA sequence: TGTGCCAGCAGACAGGGGTTAGGGGGAAACTACGAGCAGTACTTC.

The chain has TRBV27 and TRBJ2-1; maybe TRBD1 (6 bases). This CDR3 comprises 16 residues. CDR1 MNHEY and CDR2 SMNVEV come from the germline V gene (reference sequence). V was clipped by 0 bases and J by 4 bases, with 13 bases between them. CDR3 sequence: CASSLSKGESYNEQFF. The CDR3 nucleotides are TGTGCCAGCAGTTTATCTAAGGGGGAGTCATACAATGAGCAGTTCTTC.

This clone has only a few counts. The V and J genes are TRBV18 and TRBJ1-5, with a possible D match to TRBD1 (5 bases). Germline V CDR1 and CDR2: KGHSH, LQKENI. Between the trimmed V and J ends, which lost 4 bases and 4 bases, there was a span of 11 bases. This CDR3 comprises 14 residues. Here the CDR3 reads CASSRSGENQPQHF. The CDR3 DNA sequence: TGTGCCAGCTCACGATCGGGGGAGAATCAGCCCCAGCATTTT.

The chain recombines TRBV7-9 with TRBJ2-7; TRBD1 agrees at 8 bases. Germline V lookup: CDR1 SEHNR, CDR2 FQNEAQ (reference sequence). The CDR3 has 14 amino acids. V shed 4 bases and J 2 bases; nucleotides not matched to a gene: 4. Written as DNA, the CDR3 is TGTGCCAGCAGCTCCCGGACAGGGACCTACGAGCAGTACTTC. This sequence encodes CASSSRTGTYEQYF.

The gene calls are TRBV10-3 and TRBJ2-2, with D unresolved. This CDR3 contains 14 residues. Deletions cut 2 bases from V and 2 bases from J, with 6 bases between. Germline lookup yields CDR1 ENHRY and CDR2 SYGVKD. CDR3 sequence (DNA): TGTGCCATCAGTGAGCGGTTTAACACCGGGGAGCTGTTTTTT. Translation: CAISERFNTGELFF.

This clone was seen a few times. The same CDR3 arises from other DNA sequences in this sample as well. This chain joins TRBV6-5 and TRBJ1-2; D may be TRBD1 (5 bases). In germline, CDR1 is MNHEY, CDR2 SVGAGI. Trimming took off 2 bases at V and 2 bases at J, with 9 bases between the two ends. The CDR3 extends over 14 amino acids. Here the CDR3 reads CASSYQGLNYGYTF. The DNA of the CDR3 is TGTGCCAGCAGTTACCAGGGACTCAACTATGGCTACACCTTC.

The CDR3 DNA is TGTGCCAGCAGCTTAGGTCCACAGCTAAACTACGAGCAGTACTTC. Its protein product is CASSLGPQLNYEQYF. The V and J genes are TRBV7-2 and TRBJ2-7, with D uncertain. The V and J ends lost 1 base and 3 bases respectively, with 13 bases between them. CDR1 and CDR2 (germline): SGHTA, FQGNSA. The CDR3 loop spans 15 amino acids.

The V gene is TRBV5-8, the J gene TRBJ1-1; perhaps TRBD1 as D (5 bases). The CDR3 runs 15 residues. CDR1 and CDR2 from the germline V gene are SGHTS and YDEGEE. Trimming left V 3 bases short and J 0 bases short, with 12 bases between. This chain's CDR3 is CASSWGFRMNTEAFF. Here the CDR3 DNA reads TGTGCCAGCAGCTGGGGCTTTCGGATGAACACTGAAGCTTTCTTT.

This clone was seen a few times. The J gene is TRBJ2-1, the V gene TRBV4-3; 7 positions match TRBD2. The V gene end was trimmed by 0 bases and the J gene end by 8 bases; junction bases not matched to a gene: 13. This CDR3 is built from 17 residues. Germline CDR1 is LGHNA and CDR2 is YSLEER. CDR3 region: CASSQEASREGRDEQFF. DNA for the CDR3: TGCGCCAGCAGCCAAGAAGCTAGCAGGGAGGGTCGCGATGAGCAGTTCTTC.

This chain connects TRBV27 to TRBJ1-5; D gene ambiguous. Trimming removed 10 bases at V and 3 bases at J, with 16 bases between. The CDR3 sequence is 14 residues long. Germline V gene data show CDR1 as MNHEY and CDR2 as SMNVEV (reference sequence). The CDR3 DNA reads TGTGCCACCAGGCAGTGGCTGCACAATCAGCCCCAGCATTTT. Translating gives CATRQWLHNQPQHF.

The count of this clone is one. CDR3 in amino acids: CASSLSGTSGSYRIQYF. CDR3 in DNA: TGTGCCAGCAGCTTATCCGGGACTAGCGGGAGCTATCGCATTCAGTACTTC. J is TRBJ2-4 and V is TRBV7-2; 14 bases agree with TRBD2. Germline assignment: CDR1 SGHTA and CDR2 FQGNSA. Trimming removed 2 bases from V and 9 bases from J; junction bases left unmatched: 9. The CDR3 has 17 amino acids.

The V call is TRBV18, the J call TRBJ2-7; the match to TRBD1 covers 10 bases. Germline CDR1 KGHSH, CDR2 LQKENI. Trimming at V came to 2 bases and at J to 0 bases, leaving 13 bases not matched to a gene. The CDR3 loop spans 19 amino acids. The chain's CDR3 is CASSPFPTGGSSVSYEQYF. The CDR3 DNA follows: TGTGCCAGCTCACCATTTCCGACAGGGGGCTCTTCCGTCTCCTACGAGCAGTACTTC.

This clone appeared a few times. The chain employs TRBV5-1 and TRBJ2-7; possibly TRBD2 for D (6 bases). V shed 0 bases and J shed 3 bases, with 10 bases lying between them. CDR3 length: 14 residues. Germline CDR1 is SGHRS and CDR2 is YFSETQ. The CDR3 spells CASSLDSGLYEQYF. The DNA for the CDR3 is TGCGCCAGCAGCTTGGATAGCGGTCTCTACGAGCAGTACTTC.

The chain links TRBV18 to TRBJ1-1; the D gene is possibly TRBD1 (6 bases). V was cut by 5 bases and J by 0 bases, with 7 bases left in between. The germline gives CDR1 KGHSH, CDR2 LQKENI. This CDR3 region has 13 residues. CDR3 protein: CASSRTVNTEAFF. The CDR3 nucleotides read TGTGCCAGCTCAAGGACAGTGAACACTGAAGCTTTCTTT.

The CDR3 is CASSQDTSGSLYEQYF. CDR3 nucleotide sequence: TGTGCCAGCAGCCAAGATACTAGCGGGAGTCTTTACGAGCAGTACTTC. V usage is TRBV4-2 and J usage is TRBJ2-7; TRBD2 matches 11 bases. The CDR3 extends over 16 amino acids. V was pared by 0 bases and J by 4 bases, with 5 bases of the junction left unmatched. CDR1 and CDR2 (germline): LGHNA, YNFKEQ.

The J gene is TRBJ2-1, the V gene TRBV27; TRBD2 aligns across 7 bases. The junction had 15 bases not matched to a gene; V was cut back by 6 bases and J by 7 bases. This CDR3 contains 16 residues. CDR1 and CDR2 from the germline V gene are MNHEY and SMNVEV (reference sequence). CDR3 sequence reads: CASSPPPAAGGNEQFF. CDR3 sequence (DNA): TGTGCCAGCAGCCCTCCACCGGCAGCCGGGGGGAATGAGCAGTTCTTC.

The chain combines TRBV19 with TRBJ2-2; 10 positions match TRBD1. The CDR3 runs 15 residues. The V gene's germline CDR1 is LNHDA and CDR2 SQIVND (reference sequence). V was clipped by 1 base and J by 5 bases; unmatched bases: 1. The CDR3 DNA reads as TGTGCCAGTAGTATAGGGACAGGGGGGACCGGGGAGCTGTTTTTT. This sequence encodes CASSIGTGGTGELFF.

CDR3 in amino acids: CASSYYGNQPQHF. The DNA for the CDR3 is TGTGCCAGCAGTTACTACGGGAATCAGCCCCAGCATTTT. This chain uses TRBV6-2 or TRBV6-3 with TRBJ1-5; D uncertain. The germline V gene encodes CDR1 MNHEY and CDR2 SVGEGT. This CDR3 comprises 13 residues. V dropped 1 base and J dropped 4 bases, with 5 bases sitting between them.

This clone has just a few counts. The chain couples TRBV4-3 to TRBJ1-2; 8 bases are shared with TRBD1. Germline trimming cut 1 base from V and 6 bases from J; bases unmatched to any gene: 7. The germline CDR1 and CDR2 sequences are LGHNA and YSLEER. The CDR3 is 15 amino acids. CDR3 bases: TGCGCCAGCAGCCAAGTTGACAGGGGAGGTAATGGCTACACCTTC. Protein: CASSQVDRGGNGYTF.

The chain combines TRBV25-1 with TRBJ2-6; 10 bases align to TRBD1. CDR1 and CDR2 (germline): MGHDK, SYGVNS. This CDR3 contains 16 residues. J gave up 2 bases and V 3 bases, and 1 base lay outside the gene matches. The CDR3, as DNA: TGTGCCAGCAGTGAGACAGGGGGCGCTGGGGCCAACGTCCTGACTTTC. Protein sequence: CASSETGGAGANVLTF.